These 3 T cell receptor beta chains share one sample of origin, sequenced in a study of T cell responses to AZD1222 COVID-19 vaccine. Sequenced by immunoSEQ multiplex PCR; TCRdb stores in-frame clones only, minus some. Of 90,000 to 120,000 clones in the sample, about 93% were seen once. The sequencing here drew on peripheral blood, taken on day 0 of AZD1222 vaccination. Every receptor here comes from an adult in good health.

This chain joins TRBV5-4 and TRBJ2-5; 15 bases are shared with TRBD2. The CDR3 has 16 residues. The trim removed 4 bases at V and 5 bases at J, leaving 6 bases unmatched. CDR1 is SGHNT, CDR2 YYREEE, per germline (reference sequence). As DNA, the CDR3 is TGTGCCAGCAGCCGGGGACTAGCGGGAGGACAGGAGACCCAGTACTTC. It codes for CASSRGLAGGQETQYF.

This chain links TRBV19 with TRBJ2-1, with unresolved D. Germline CDR1 reads LNHDA; CDR2 reads SQIVND (reference sequence). Trimming pared 6 bases from V and 6 bases from J, leaving 18 bases between. This CDR3 contains 15 residues. CDR3 sequence (DNA): TGTGCCAGTAGATCCCGGGCTAGTCCCTTCAATGAGCAGTTCTTC. It specifies CASRSRASPFNEQFF.

The chain joins TRBV24-1 to TRBJ2-3; D remains ambiguous. The CDR3 runs to 13 residues. With 5 bases removed from V and 6 bases from J, the gap between germline ends came to 11 bases. CDR1 KGHDR and CDR2 SFDVKD come from the germline V gene. DNA for the CDR3: TGTGCCACCAGTGGTCCCCGCTCGGATACGCAGTATTTT. Translating gives CATSGPRSDTQYF.